This record concerns one TCR beta chain sequence. Antigen specificity is unknown. The CDR3 totals 17 residues. The V gene's germline CDR1 is SGHTS and CDR2 YDEGEE. V was shortened by 2 bases and J by 4 bases, with 19 bases between the two germline ends. These data belong to a study of shared clonotypes between healthy human individuals. Study-level results: How much donors shared clonotypes was expected to be affected by sequencing depth. The sharing of approximately 4.6% of naive CD4 clonotypes was seen across a few donors. There were few donors, and this limited the genetic and exposure-history diversity represented.

The repertoire was sequenced with immunoSEQ multiplex PCR; TCRdb's copy has only in-frame clones and lacks some. The repertoire includes a few million clones, approximately 90% of them detected once, and around 0.14% sits in the top ten. This receptor was taken from a man between 18 and 29 years old in good health. The V gene is TRBV5-8, the J gene TRBJ1-5; D is uncertain. The sequenced sample consisted of naive CD4+ T cells sorted from blood. As to subset: CD45RA+ positively selected. The CDR3, as DNA: TGTGCCAGCAGCTTTGGGTTGACGCCCCAAGGGAATCAGCCCCAGCATTTT. This gives the protein CASSFGLTPQGNQPQHF.